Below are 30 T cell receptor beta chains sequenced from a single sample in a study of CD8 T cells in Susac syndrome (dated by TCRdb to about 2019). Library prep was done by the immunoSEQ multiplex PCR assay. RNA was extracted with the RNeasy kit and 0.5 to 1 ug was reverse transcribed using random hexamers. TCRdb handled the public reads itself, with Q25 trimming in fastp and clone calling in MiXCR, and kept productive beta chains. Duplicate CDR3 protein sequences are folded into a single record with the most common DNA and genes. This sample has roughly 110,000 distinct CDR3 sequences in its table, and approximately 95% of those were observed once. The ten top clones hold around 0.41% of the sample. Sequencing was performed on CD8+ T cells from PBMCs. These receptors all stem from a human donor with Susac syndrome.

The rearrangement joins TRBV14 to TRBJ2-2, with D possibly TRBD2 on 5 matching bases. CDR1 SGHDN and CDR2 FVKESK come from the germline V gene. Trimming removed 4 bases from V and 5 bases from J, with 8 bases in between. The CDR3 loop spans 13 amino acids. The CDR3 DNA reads TGTGCCAGCAGCCGAGGGAGAACCGGGGAGCTGTTTTTT. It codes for CASSRGRTGELFF.

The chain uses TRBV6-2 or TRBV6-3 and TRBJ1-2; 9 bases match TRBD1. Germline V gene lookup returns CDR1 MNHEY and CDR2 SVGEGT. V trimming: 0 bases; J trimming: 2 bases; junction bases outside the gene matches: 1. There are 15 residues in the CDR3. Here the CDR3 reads CASSYSTGGNYGYTF. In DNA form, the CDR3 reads TGTGCCAGCAGTTACTCGACAGGGGGGAACTATGGCTACACCTTC.

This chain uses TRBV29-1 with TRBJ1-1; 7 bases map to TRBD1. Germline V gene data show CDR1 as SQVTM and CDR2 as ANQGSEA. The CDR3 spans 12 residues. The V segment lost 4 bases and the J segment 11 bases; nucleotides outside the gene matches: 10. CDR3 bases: TGCAGCGTTGGGGGGTGGACAGGCCCGGCTTTCTTT. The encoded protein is CSVGGWTGPAFF.

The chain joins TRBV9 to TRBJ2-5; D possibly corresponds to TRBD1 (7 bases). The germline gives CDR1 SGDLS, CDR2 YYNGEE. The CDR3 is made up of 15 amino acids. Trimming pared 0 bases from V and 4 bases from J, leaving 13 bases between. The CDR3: CASSVAGDRRETQYF. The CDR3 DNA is TGTGCCAGCAGCGTAGCGGGGGACAGAAGAGAGACCCAGTACTTC. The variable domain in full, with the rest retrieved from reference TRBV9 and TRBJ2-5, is DSGVTQTPKHLITATGQRVTLRCSPRSGDLSVYWYQQSLDQGLQFLIQYYNGEERAKGNILERFSAQQFPDLHSELNLSSLELGDSALYFCASSVAGDRRETQYFGPGTRLLVL.

The DNA for the CDR3 is TGTGCCAGCAGCTTGGTTTCTGGGAACACCGGGGAGCTGTTTTTT. Residues: CASSLVSGNTGELFF. The V gene is TRBV5-4, the J gene TRBJ2-2; D unclear. Germline V CDR1 and CDR2: SGHNT, YYREEE (reference sequence). This CDR3 is 15 amino acids long. V lost 0 bases and J 1 base, leaving 7 bases between the germline ends.

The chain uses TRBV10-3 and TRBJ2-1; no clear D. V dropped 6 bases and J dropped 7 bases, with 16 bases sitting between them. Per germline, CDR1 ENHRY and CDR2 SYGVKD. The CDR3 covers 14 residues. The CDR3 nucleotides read TGTGCCATCAGGACCGCCTCGTTGGGAAATGAGCAGTTCTTC. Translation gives CAIRTASLGNEQFF.

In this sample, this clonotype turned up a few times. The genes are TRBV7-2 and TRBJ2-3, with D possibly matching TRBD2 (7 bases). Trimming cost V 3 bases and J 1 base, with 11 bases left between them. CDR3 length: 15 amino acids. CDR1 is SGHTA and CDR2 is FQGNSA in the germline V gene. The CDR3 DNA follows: TGTGCCAGCAGCTTGGTAGGGGGGGGCACAGATACGCAGTATTTT. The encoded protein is CASSLVGGGTDTQYF. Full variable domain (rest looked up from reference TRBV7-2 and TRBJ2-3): GAGVSQSPSNKVTEKGKDVELRCDPISGHTALYWYRQSLGQGLEFLIYFQGNSAPDKSGLPSDRFSAERTGGSVSTLTIQRTQQEDSAVYLCASSLVGGGTDTQYFGPGTRLTVL.

CDR3 in DNA: TGTGCCAGCAGCTGGCTGACGCACCAAGAGACCCAGTACTTC. It codes for CASSWLTHQETQYF. V and J are TRBV5-4 and TRBJ2-5; no clear D gene. Per the germline V gene, CDR1 is SGHNT and CDR2 is YYREEE (reference sequence). The CDR3 length is 14 residues. V was trimmed by 3 bases and J by 0 bases, leaving 9 bases between them.

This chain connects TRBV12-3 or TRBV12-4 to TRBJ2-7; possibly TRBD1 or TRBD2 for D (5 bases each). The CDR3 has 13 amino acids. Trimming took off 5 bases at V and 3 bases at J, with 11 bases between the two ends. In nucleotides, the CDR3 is TGTGCCAGCAGTCTAGGGACGATCTACGAGCAGTACTTC. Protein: CASSLGTIYEQYF.

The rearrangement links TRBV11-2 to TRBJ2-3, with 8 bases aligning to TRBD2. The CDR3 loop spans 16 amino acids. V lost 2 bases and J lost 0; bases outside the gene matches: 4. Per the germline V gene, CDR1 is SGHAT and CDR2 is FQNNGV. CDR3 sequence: CASSLTSGGSTDTQYF. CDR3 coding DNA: TGTGCCAGCAGCTTAACCTCGGGAGGGAGCACAGATACGCAGTATTTT.

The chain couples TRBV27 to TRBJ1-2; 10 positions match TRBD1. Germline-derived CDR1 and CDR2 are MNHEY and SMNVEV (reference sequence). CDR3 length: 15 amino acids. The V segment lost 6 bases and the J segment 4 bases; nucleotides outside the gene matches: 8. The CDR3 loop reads CASSLGQGESYGYTF. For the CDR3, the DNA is TGTGCCAGCAGCCTCGGACAGGGGGAGAGCTATGGCTACACCTTC.

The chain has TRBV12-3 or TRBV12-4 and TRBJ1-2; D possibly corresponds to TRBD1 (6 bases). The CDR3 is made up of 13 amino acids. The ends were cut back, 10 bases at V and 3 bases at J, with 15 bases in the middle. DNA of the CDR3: TGTGCCACCGCCAACAGGGAAGACTATGGCTACACCTTC. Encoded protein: CATANREDYGYTF.

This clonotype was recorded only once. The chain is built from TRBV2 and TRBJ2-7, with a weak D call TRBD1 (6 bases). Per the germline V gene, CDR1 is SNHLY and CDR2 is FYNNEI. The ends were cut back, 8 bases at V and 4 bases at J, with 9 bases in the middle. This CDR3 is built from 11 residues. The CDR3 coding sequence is TGTGCCAGCGTGGACAGTTACGAGCAGTACTTC. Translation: CASVDSYEQYF.

The CDR3 is CASATGGNQPQHF. CDR3 bases: TGTGCCAGCGCGACAGGAGGCAATCAGCCCCAGCATTTT. The rearrangement links TRBV6-5 to TRBJ1-5; D is perhaps TRBD1 (6 bases). Trimming took 8 bases from V and 2 from J, leaving 10 bases between them. There are 13 residues in the CDR3. Germline lookup yields CDR1 MNHEY and CDR2 SVGAGI.

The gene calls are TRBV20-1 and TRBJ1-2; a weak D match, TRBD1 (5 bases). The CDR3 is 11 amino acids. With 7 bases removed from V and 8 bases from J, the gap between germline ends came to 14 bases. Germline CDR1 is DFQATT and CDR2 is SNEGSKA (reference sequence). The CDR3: CSGSLGTGYTF. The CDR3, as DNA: TGCAGTGGCTCCCTTGGGACCGGCTACACCTTC.

CDR3 DNA: TGCGCCAGCAGCCAAGTCCCCGAGGGGCAAGAAGGCTACACCTTC. Translation: CASSQVPEGQEGYTF. The V and J genes are TRBV4-1 and TRBJ1-2; possibly TRBD1 for D (5 bases). The CDR3 extends over 15 amino acids. V lost 1 base, J lost 8 bases, and 17 bases lay in between. Looked up from germline, CDR1 is MGHRA and CDR2 is YSYEKL.

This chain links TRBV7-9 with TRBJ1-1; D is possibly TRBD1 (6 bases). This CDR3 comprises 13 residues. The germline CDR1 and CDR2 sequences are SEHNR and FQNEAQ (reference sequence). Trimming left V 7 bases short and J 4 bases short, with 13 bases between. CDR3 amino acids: CASNGGRSTEAFF. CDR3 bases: TGTGCCAGCAACGGGGGGCGGAGCACTGAAGCTTTCTTT. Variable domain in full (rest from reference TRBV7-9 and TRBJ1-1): DTGVSQNPRHKITKRGQNVTFRCDPISEHNRLYWYRQTLGQGPEFLTYFQNEAQLEKSRLLSDRFSAERPKGSFSTLEIQRTEQGDSAMYLCASNGGRSTEAFFGQGTRLTVV.

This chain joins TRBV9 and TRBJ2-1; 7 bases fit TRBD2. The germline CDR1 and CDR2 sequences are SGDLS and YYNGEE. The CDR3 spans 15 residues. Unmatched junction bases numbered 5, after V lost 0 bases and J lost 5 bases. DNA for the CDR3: TGTGCCAGCAGCGTAGGGGCTAGCGGAAACAATGAGCAGTTCTTC. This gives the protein CASSVGASGNNEQFF.

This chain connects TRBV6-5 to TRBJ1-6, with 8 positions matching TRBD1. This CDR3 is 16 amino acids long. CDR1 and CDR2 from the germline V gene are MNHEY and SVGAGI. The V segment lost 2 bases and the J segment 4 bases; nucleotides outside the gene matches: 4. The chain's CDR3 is CASSYRGQAYNSPLHF. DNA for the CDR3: TGTGCCAGCAGTTACCGGGGACAGGCGTATAATTCACCCCTCCACTTT.

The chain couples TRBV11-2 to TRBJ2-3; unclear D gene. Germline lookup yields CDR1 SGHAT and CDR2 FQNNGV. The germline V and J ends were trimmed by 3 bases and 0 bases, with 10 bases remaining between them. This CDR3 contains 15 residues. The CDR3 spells CASSLGQASTDTQYF. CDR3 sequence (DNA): TGTGCCAGCAGCTTGGGTCAGGCGAGCACAGATACGCAGTATTTT.

CDR3 in amino acids: CASKPGTSYEQYF. The DNA for the CDR3 is TGTGCCAGCAAGCCCGGGACCTCCTACGAGCAGTACTTC. The chain has TRBV9 and TRBJ2-7; the D call may be TRBD1 or TRBD2 (5 bases each). The V gene's germline CDR1 is SGDLS and CDR2 YYNGEE. V gave up 6 bases and J gave up 0 bases, with 10 bases separating them. The CDR3 spans 13 residues.

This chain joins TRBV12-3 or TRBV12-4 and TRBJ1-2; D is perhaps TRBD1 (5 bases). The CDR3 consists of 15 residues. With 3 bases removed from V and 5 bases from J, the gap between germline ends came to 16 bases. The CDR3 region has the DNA TGTGCCAGCAGTTTCTGGGCAGGGCAAGGTTATGGCTACACCTTC. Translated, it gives CASSFWAGQGYGYTF.

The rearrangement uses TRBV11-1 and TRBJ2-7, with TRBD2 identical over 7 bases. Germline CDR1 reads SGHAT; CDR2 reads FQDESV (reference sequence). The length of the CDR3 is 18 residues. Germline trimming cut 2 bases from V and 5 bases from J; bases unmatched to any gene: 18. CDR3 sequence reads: CASSLKRGLGGPTDEQYF. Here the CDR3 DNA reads TGTGCCAGCAGCTTAAAGCGGGGACTGGGCGGGCCCACAGACGAGCAGTACTTC.

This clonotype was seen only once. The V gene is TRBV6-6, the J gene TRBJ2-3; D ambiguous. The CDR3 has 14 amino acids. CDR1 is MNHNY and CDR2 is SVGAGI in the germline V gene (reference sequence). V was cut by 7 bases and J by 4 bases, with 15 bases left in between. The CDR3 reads CASTILGDPDTQYF. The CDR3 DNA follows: TGTGCCAGCACCATCCTAGGCGACCCAGATACGCAGTATTTT.

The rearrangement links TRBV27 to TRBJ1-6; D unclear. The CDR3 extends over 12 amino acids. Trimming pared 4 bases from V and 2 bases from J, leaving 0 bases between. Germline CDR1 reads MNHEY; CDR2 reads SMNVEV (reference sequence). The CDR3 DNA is TGTGCCAGCAGTTCCTATAATTCACCCCTCCACTTT. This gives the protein CASSSYNSPLHF.

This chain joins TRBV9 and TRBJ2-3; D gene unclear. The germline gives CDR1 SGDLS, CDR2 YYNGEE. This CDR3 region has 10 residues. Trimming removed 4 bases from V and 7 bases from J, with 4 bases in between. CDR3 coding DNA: TGTGCCAGCAGCTCCAATACGCAGTATTTT. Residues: CASSSNTQYF.

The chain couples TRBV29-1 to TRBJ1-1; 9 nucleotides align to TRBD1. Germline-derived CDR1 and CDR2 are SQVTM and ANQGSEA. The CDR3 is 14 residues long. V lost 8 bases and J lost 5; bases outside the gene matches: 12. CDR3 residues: CSIDLGQGYTEAFF. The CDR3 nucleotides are TGCAGCATAGACTTGGGACAGGGATATACTGAAGCTTTCTTT. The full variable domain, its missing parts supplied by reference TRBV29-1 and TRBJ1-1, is SAVISQKPSRDICQRGTSLTIQCQVDSQVTMMFWYRQQPGQSLTLIATANQGSEATYESGFVIDKFPISRPNLTFSTLTVSNMSPEDSSIYLCSIDLGQGYTEAFFGQGTRLTVV.

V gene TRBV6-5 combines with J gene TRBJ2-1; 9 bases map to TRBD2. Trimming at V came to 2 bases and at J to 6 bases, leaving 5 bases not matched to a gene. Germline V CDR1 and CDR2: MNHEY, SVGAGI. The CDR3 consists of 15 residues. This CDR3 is CASSYPAGGINEQFF. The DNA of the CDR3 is TGTGCCAGCAGTTACCCAGCGGGGGGTATCAATGAGCAGTTCTTC.

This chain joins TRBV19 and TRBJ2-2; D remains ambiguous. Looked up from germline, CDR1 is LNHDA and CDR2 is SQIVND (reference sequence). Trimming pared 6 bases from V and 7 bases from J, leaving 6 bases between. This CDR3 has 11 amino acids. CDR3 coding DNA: TGTGCCAGTAGGTCTCGCGGGGAGCTGTTTTTT. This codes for CASRSRGELFF.

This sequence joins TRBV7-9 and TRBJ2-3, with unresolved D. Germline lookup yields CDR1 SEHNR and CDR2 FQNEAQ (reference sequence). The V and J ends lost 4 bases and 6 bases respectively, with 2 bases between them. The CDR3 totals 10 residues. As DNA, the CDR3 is TGTGCCAGCAGCTCGGATACGCAGTATTTT. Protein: CASSSDTQYF.